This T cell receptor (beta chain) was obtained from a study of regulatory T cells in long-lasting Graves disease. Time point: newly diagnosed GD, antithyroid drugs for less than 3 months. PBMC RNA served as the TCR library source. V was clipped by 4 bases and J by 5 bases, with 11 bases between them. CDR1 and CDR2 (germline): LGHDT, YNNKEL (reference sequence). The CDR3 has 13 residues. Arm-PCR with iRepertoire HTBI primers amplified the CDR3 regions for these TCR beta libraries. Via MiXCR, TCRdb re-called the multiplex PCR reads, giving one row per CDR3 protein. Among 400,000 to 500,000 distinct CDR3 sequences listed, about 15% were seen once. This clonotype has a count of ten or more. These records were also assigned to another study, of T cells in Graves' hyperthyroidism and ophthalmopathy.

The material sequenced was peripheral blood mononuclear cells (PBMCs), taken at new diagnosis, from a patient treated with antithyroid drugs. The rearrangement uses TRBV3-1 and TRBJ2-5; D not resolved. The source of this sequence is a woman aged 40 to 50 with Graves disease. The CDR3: CASSPSGWETQYF. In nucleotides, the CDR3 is TGTGCCAGCAGCCCCTCGGGTTGGGAGACCCAGTACTTC.